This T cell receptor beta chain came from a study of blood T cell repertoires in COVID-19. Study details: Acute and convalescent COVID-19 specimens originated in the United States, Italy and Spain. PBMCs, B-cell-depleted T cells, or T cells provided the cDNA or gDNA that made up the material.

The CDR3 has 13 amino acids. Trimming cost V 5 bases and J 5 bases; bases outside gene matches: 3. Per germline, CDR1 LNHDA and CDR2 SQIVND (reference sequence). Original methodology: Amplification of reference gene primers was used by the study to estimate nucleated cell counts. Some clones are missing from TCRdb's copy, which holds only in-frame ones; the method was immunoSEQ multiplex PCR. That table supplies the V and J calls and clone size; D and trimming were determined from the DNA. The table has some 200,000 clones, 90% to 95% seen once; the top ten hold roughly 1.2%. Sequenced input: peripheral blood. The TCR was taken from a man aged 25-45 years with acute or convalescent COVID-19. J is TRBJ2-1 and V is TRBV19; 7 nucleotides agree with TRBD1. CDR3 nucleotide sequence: TGTGCCAGTAGTGGGACAGCGGACAATGAGCAGTTCTTC. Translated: CASSGTADNEQFF.